This T cell receptor beta chain originates from a study of beta chain features in type 1 diabetes. Turning to the study itself: Across every sample, roughly 100 million sorted cells were examined in total.

In its sample, this clone was seen a few times. Its target is not known. The V end lost 5 bases, the J end lost 0 bases, and 11 bases lay between the germline ends. Germline CDR1 and CDR2: SGHTA and FQGNSA. The CDR3 is 15 amino acids. General study results and limits: There were fewer insertions and more deletions at the VDJ junctions of type 1 diabetes patients. When Type 1 diabetes patients were examined, their TCRB CDR3s proved moderately but significantly shorter in all four CD4+ subsets.

All of the isolated RNA was reverse transcribed, so expressed TCRB transcripts were sequenced. About 3.57 million reads per sample were averaged for naive, central memory and regulatory samples. Profiled with immunoSEQ multiplex PCR; TCRdb holds only in-frame clones, not every one. The table lists 100,000 to 150,000 clones, roughly 17% of them singletons. The sequence was collected from a man aged 18 to 30 with type 1 diabetes. The specimen was central memory CD4+ T cells from blood. V and J are TRBV7-2 and TRBJ2-1; D is perhaps TRBD1 (6 bases). DNA for the CDR3: TGTGCCAGCAGCACCCGACAGGCCTCCTACAATGAGCAGTTCTTC. This gives the protein CASSTRQASYNEQFF.